This T cell receptor beta chain is from a study of cytomegalovirus exposure and HLA in healthy donors. Study outcomes and limitations: As a later analysis showed, a missense DCLRE1C variant was linked to trimming of TCR beta V- and J-genes.

CDR3 length: 14 residues. The germline V gene has CDR1 MNHEY and CDR2 SVGAGI. Trimming left V 6 bases short and J 1 base short, with 12 bases between. Points on this clone: Its antigen is as yet unknown.

Amplification used 60 Vbeta primers and 13 Jbeta primers. Assay used: immunoSEQ multiplex PCR; TCRdb lists only in-frame clones, some missing. Its clone listing holds about 200,000 clones. The rearrangement joins TRBV6-5 to TRBJ1-1, with D possibly matching TRBD1 (6 bases). The sequenced material came from PBMCs. The clonotype originates from a boy younger than 18 in good health and CMV-seronegative. CDR3 nucleotide sequence: TGTGCCAGCAGGCCCCTCAGGGGGAACACTGAAGCTTTCTTT. This gives the protein CASRPLRGNTEAFF.